The 10 T cell receptor beta chains below were found in one sample sequenced in a study of T cell clones after liver transplantation. Sequenced by immunoSEQ multiplex PCR; TCRdb stores in-frame clones only, minus some. The table includes fewer than 65,000 clones, roughly 90% detected once. Material: CD8+ T cells from blood, obtained 12 months after liver transplant. Receptors originate from a human patient who received a liver transplant. Some T cells may be provided by the graft donor.

The rearrangement links TRBV6-6 to TRBJ1-5; D is perhaps TRBD1 (5 bases). Germline-derived CDR1 and CDR2 are MNHNY and SVGAGI (reference sequence). Between the trimmed V and J ends, which lost 5 bases and 7 bases, there was a span of 12 bases. This CDR3 has 13 amino acids. CDR3 bases: TGTGCCAGCAGTCTACCTTACAGGCAGCCCCAGCATTTT. This gives the protein CASSLPYRQPQHF.

The chain joins TRBV7-9 to TRBJ1-1, with 9 bases matching TRBD1. V lost 1 base, J lost 5 bases, and 5 bases stayed unmatched. This CDR3 has 15 amino acids. Germline V gene data show CDR1 as SEHNR and CDR2 as FQNEAQ (reference sequence). The CDR3 protein is CASSLEQGARTEAFF. The DNA for the CDR3 is TGTGCCAGCAGCTTAGAACAGGGGGCAAGGACTGAAGCTTTCTTT.

This chain connects TRBV28 to TRBJ2-7; weak D call: TRBD1 (6 bases). CDR3 size: 14 residues. CDR1 and CDR2 (germline): MDHEN, SYDVKM. Trimming took off 2 bases at V and 4 bases at J, with 12 bases between the two ends. CDR3 protein: CASSLETGTYEQYF. CDR3 bases: TGTGCCAGCAGTTTAGAAACAGGGACATACGAGCAGTACTTC. Combining the CDR3 with reference TRBV28 and TRBJ2-7 gives the whole variable domain DVKVTQSSRYLVKRTGEKVFLECVQDMDHENMFWYRQDPGLGLRLIYFSYDVKMKEKGDIPEGYSVSREKKERFSLILESASTNQTSMYLCASSLETGTYEQYFGPGTRLTVT.

The V gene is TRBV28, the J gene TRBJ1-5; D gene uncertain. Germline V gene lookup returns CDR1 MDHEN and CDR2 SYDVKM. CDR3 length: 16 amino acids. The V gene lost 1 base and the J gene lost 7 bases, with 17 bases spanning the gap. CDR3 coding DNA: TGTGCCAGCAGTTTATTTCGGGAGGGCCCCAGGCAGCCCCAGCATTTT. It is translated as CASSLFREGPRQPQHF.

The chain combines TRBV27 with TRBJ2-2; no definite D call. V lost 3 bases, J lost 3 bases, and 5 bases lay in between. This CDR3 region has 13 residues. The germline gives CDR1 MNHEY, CDR2 SMNVEV (reference sequence). This CDR3 reads CASSFHHTGELFF. The CDR3 nucleotides read TGTGCCAGCAGTTTCCACCACACCGGGGAGCTGTTTTTT.

This clone was recorded once. As DNA, the CDR3 is TGTGCCAGCAGTTATGCAGGCGGCTATGGCTACACCTTC. Encoded protein: CASSYAGGYGYTF. The rearrangement uses TRBV6-5 and TRBJ1-2; no definite D call. There are 13 residues in the CDR3. Germline assignment: CDR1 MNHEY and CDR2 SVGAGI. The V and J ends lost 3 bases and 4 bases respectively, with 9 bases between them.

This chain joins TRBV27 and TRBJ1-2, with 11 bases lining up with TRBD1. Per germline, CDR1 MNHEY and CDR2 SMNVEV (reference sequence). The J segment lost 8 bases and the V segment lost 0 bases, leaving 8 bases of the junction unmatched. The CDR3 is made up of 16 amino acids. The CDR3 spells CASSLSFGQGAEGYTF. CDR3 coding DNA: TGTGCCAGCAGTTTATCGTTCGGACAGGGGGCGGAGGGCTACACCTTC.

The chain has TRBV4-3 and TRBJ2-7; 8 bases map to TRBD2. The V gene end was trimmed by 4 bases and the J gene end by 5 bases; junction bases not matched to a gene: 7. This CDR3 has 14 amino acids. Per the germline V gene, CDR1 is LGHNA and CDR2 is YSLEER. CDR3 in DNA: TGCGCCAGCAGCCCGGGGGTAGCGGGAAACGAGCAGTACTTC. Its translation: CASSPGVAGNEQYF.

In this sample, this clone turned up once. The V call is TRBV27, the J call TRBJ1-2; no clear D. The V gene lost 3 bases and the J gene lost 0 bases, with 11 bases spanning the gap. This CDR3 contains 15 residues. In germline, CDR1 is MNHEY, CDR2 SMNVEV (reference sequence). The CDR3 DNA follows: TGTGCCAGCAGTTTCAGGACTCAAGCTAACTATGGCTACACCTTC. This codes for CASSFRTQANYGYTF.

This chain connects TRBV7-9 to TRBJ1-1; 9 nucleotides agree with TRBD1. The V gene's germline CDR1 is SEHNR and CDR2 FQNEAQ (reference sequence). The junction had 7 bases not matched to a gene; V was cut back by 5 bases and J by 3 bases. The CDR3 is 15 amino acids. The CDR3 nucleotides read TGTGCCAGCAGCGCCACCGGGACAGGGTACACTGAAGCTTTCTTT. It specifies CASSATGTGYTEAFF. The full variable domain, with the rest looked up from reference TRBV7-9 and TRBJ1-1, is DTGVSQNPRHKITKRGQNVTFRCDPISEHNRLYWYRQTLGQGPEFLTYFQNEAQLEKSRLLSDRFSAERPKGSFSTLEIQRTEQGDSAMYLCASSATGTGYTEAFFGQGTRLTVV.